These T cell receptor beta chains were read from a single sample in a study of T cell changes during pregnancy in multiple sclerosis. The table came from immunoSEQ multiplex PCR; TCRdb's copy has only in-frame clones and leaves some out. Altogether 55,000 to 70,000 clones are present, about 90% being singletons, with the ten largest covering around 1.3%. This material consisted of peripheral blood, taken in the second trimester of pregnancy. The receptors were gathered from a female donor in good health, enrolled as a control in a pregnancy study. Both conserved end residues are part of each CDR3.

V	J	length	CDR3
TRBV10-2	TRBJ2-1	15	CASSDSLAGGREQFF
TRBV12-5	TRBJ1-2	17	CASGLVVGGGTYLGYTF
TRBV5-1	TRBJ1-4	14	CASSLGQGAEKLFF
TRBV27	TRBJ2-7	16	CASSLWGRGKIYEQYF
TRBV6-6	TRBJ2-2	15	CASSYSGDKPGELFF
TRBV19	TRBJ1-4	11	CASSGNEKLFF
TRBV2	TRBJ2-7	14	CASHRDRKTYEQYF
TRBV28	TRBJ2-7	12	CASQGLFYEQYF
TRBV6-5	TRBJ2-7	15	CASRRTGQGVLEQYF
TRBV28	TRBJ2-7	14	CASKGGPLSDEQYF
TRBV5-1	TRBJ2-5	13	CASRSQGSETQYF
TRBV5-6	TRBJ1-5	14	CASSYRQGDQPQHF
TRBV5-8	TRBJ1-6	17	CASSGIQGAFYNSPLHF
TRBV4-3	TRBJ2-7	14	CASSQVAGGYEQYF
TRBV7-9	TRBJ1-4	14	CASSLRGSNEKLFF
TRBV2	TRBJ2-3	15	CASRNLAGVTDTQYF
TRBV14	TRBJ2-3	17	CASSRLAGNLNTDTQYF
TRBV6-5	TRBJ2-1	16	CASSYSHRGTYNEQFF
TRBV11-2	TRBJ2-1	13	CASSLRNYNEQFF
TRBV29-1	TRBJ2-7	15	CSVPKEGSLEGEQYF
TRBV2	TRBJ2-5	16	CASSEAWTGGSETQYF
TRBV13	TRBJ1-2	13	CASSSRRVHGYTF
TRBV7-9	TRBJ2-7	14	CASSILGAPYEQYF
TRBV6-1	TRBJ1-4	14	CASSEDRVREKLFF
TRBV6-1	TRBJ2-7	14	CASDILPGPYEQYF
TRBV28	TRBJ2-1	16	CASSPWTRSSYNEQFF
TRBV11-2	TRBJ2-7	12	CASRAGGKEQYF
TRBV5-5	TRBJ2-1	15	CASSPDRGGYNEQFF
TRBV5-5	TRBJ1-2	16	CASSLDGTGTGHGYTF
TRBV18	TRBJ2-1	15	CASSLGQGLYNEQFF
TRBV4-1	TRBJ2-5	14	CASSHTPGQETQYF
TRBV7-2	TRBJ2-7	13	CASSLESRYEQYF
TRBV25-1	TRBJ2-7	13	CASRGLANYEQYF
TRBV5-5	TRBJ1-2	13	CASSPRGAAGYTF
TRBV27	TRBJ1-5	16	CASSLLGQMSNQPQHF
TRBV19	TRBJ2-5	12	CASSINRGEQYF
TRBV6-1	TRBJ2-7	12	CASTEPAYEQYF
TRBV5-1	TRBJ1-2	14	CASSLAGGGYGYTF
TRBV6-4	TRBJ1-4	17	CASSDVGQRLINEKLFF
TRBV7-9	TRBJ2-4	11	CASSSGGIQYF
TRBV6-1	TRBJ1-5	14	CASSDSLYNQPQHF
TRBV5-6	TRBJ2-7	14	CASSLGQGSYEQYF
TRBV28	TRBJ1-5	19	CASISGSGFSSRGNQPQHF
TRBV5-5	TRBJ2-5	14	CASRRAEGVETQYF
TRBV29-1	TRBJ1-2	15	CSAPIPGQWGYGYTF
TRBV13	TRBJ2-1	17	CASSFPSGSGSYNEQFF
TRBV7-8	TRBJ2-7	19	CASSLAGEGPTTPTYEQYF
TRBV28	TRBJ1-4	15	CASSLTSSTNEKLFF
TRBV28	TRBJ2-1	13	CASSLENGGEQFF
TRBV2	TRBJ2-5	20	CASSYRAYTGTSGTQETQYF
TRBV13	TRBJ1-6	14	CASSLSQGNSPLHF